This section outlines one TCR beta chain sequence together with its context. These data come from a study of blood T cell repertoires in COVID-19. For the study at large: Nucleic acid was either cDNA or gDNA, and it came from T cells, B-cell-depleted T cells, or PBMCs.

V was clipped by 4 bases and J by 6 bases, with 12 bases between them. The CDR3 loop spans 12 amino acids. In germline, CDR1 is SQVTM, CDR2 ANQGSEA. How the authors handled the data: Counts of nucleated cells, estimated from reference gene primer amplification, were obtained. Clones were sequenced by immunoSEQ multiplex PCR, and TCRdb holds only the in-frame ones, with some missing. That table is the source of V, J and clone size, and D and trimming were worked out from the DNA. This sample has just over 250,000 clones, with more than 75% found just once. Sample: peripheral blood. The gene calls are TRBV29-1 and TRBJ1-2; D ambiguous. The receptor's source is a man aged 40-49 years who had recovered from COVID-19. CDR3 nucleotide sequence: TGCAGCGTTGTGGTGGGCGTGAATGGCTACACCTTC. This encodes CSVVVGVNGYTF.